This T cell receptor (beta chain) was profiled in a study of T cell responses to AZD1222 COVID-19 vaccine. Study in general: Second-dose intervals near 4 or 12 weeks were combined.

The sample holds one count of this clone. No antigen is known for it. Whole-study results and caveats: Compared with day 0, the breadth and depth of the Spike-specific TCR repertoire rose significantly after two doses of AZD1222. The study sampled repertoires only after the peak T cell response. Baseline serostatus was positive in only a handful of AZD1222 recipients.

Assay: immunoSEQ multiplex PCR; the TCRdb copy retains only in-frame clones and omits some. Among 100,000 to 150,000 clones listed, around nine tenths were seen once. There are 18 residues in the CDR3. CDR1 is SGHRS, CDR2 YFSETQ, per germline. J lost 7 bases, V lost 4 bases, and 15 bases had no gene match. This TCR was sampled from an adult in good health. The sample consisted of peripheral blood, taken on day 0 of AZD1222 vaccination. The chain links TRBV5-1 to TRBJ2-1, with TRBD2 matching 12 bases. The DNA for the CDR3 is TGCGCCAGCAGCCCCCGGACTAGCGGGGTCGTGAGGGGAAATGAGCAGTTCTTC. Translating gives CASSPRTSGVVRGNEQFF.